Presented here are 2 T cell receptor beta chains from one specimen sequenced in a study of response to subunit inactivated influenza vaccine. TCRdb recomputed calls from the RT-PCR reads with MiXCR, one row per CDR3 protein. This table holds roughly 650,000 distinct CDR3 sequences, roughly 14% found once. Sequencing used PBMCs from blood, obtained 12 days after vaccination. The receptors here all came from a man aged 45-65 years who received an inactivated influenza vaccine.

This chain uses TRBV12-3 or TRBV12-4 with TRBJ2-1; D is perhaps TRBD1 or TRBD2 (5 bases each). The V and J ends lost 5 bases and 8 bases respectively, with 10 bases between them. This CDR3 comprises 12 residues. The DNA of the CDR3 is TGTGCCAGCAGTCATTTGGGGGATGAGCAGTTCTTC. It is translated as CASSHLGDEQFF.

The chain has TRBV7-9 and TRBJ1-1; TRBD1 aligns across 9 bases. Germline assignment: CDR1 SEHNR and CDR2 FQNEAQ (reference sequence). CDR3 length: 13 amino acids. With 7 bases clipped from V and 5 bases from J, the junction kept 5 bases outside the gene matches. CDR3 sequence: CASKQGAGTEAFF. DNA of the CDR3: TGTGCCAGCAAACAGGGGGCTGGTACTGAAGCTTTCTTT.